This T cell receptor (beta chain) appears in the sequencing data of a study of T cells in Graves' hyperthyroidism and ophthalmopathy. Study-wide context: Prior to any treatment, at the point of initial diagnosis, peripheral blood was collected.

Germline CDR1 LNHDA, CDR2 SQIVND (reference sequence). The CDR3 has 14 residues. The TCR beta CDR3 regions underwent amplification using RNA transcripts as the source. The HTBI set primed first-round TCR CDR3 RT-PCR. MiXCR, applied by TCRdb to the multiplex PCR reads, yields one record per CDR3 protein. The sample consists of roughly 290,000 distinct CDR3 sequences, approximately 12% of them appearing once. The chain combines TRBV19 with TRBJ2-7; 8 bases are shared with TRBD2. The J call could be wrong; TRBJ2-1 is a better fit for the DNA end. The source of this sequence is a woman in her 30s with Graves' hyperthyroidism that later progressed to Graves' ophthalmopathy. The sequencing sample was made of blood. DNA of the CDR3: TGTGCCAGTACTGCAAGCGGGAGTACCTATGAGCAGTTCTTC. Translating gives CASTASGSTYEQFF.